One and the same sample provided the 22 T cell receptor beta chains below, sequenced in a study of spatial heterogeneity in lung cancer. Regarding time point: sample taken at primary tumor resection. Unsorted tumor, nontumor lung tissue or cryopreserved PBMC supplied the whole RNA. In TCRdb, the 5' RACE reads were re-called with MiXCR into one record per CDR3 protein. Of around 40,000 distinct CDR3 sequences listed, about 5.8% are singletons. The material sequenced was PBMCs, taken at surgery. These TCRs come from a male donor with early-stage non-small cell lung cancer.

The CDR3 is CASSTRGGYEQYF. The CDR3 coding sequence is TGTGCCAGCAGTACCCGGGGTGGATACGAGCAGTACTTC. The chain couples TRBV7-8 to TRBJ2-7; tentatively, D is TRBD2 (5 bases). Trimming removed 6 bases at V and 4 bases at J, with 13 bases between. Germline values: CDR1 SGHVS, CDR2 FQNEAQ. This CDR3 contains 13 residues.

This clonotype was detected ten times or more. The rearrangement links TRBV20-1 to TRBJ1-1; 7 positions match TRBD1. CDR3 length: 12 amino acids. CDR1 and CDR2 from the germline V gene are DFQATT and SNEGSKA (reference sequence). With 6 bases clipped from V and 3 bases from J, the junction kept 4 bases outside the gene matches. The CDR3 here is CSANRGDTEAFF. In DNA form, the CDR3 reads TGCAGTGCGAACAGGGGTGACACTGAAGCTTTCTTT.

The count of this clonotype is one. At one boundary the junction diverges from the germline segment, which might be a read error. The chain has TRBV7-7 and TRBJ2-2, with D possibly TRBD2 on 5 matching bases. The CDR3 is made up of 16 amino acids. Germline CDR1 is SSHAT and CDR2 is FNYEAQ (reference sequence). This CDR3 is CASSLGSSRGTGELFF. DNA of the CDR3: TGTGCTAGCAGCTTAGGGTCCTCACGGGGCACCGGGGAGCTGTTTTTT.

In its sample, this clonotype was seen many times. CDR3 sequence: CSARVWGVTGARRDNEQFF. CDR3 nucleotide sequence: TGCAGTGCTAGAGTTTGGGGGGTTACCGGGGCTCGGCGGGACAATGAGCAGTTCTTC. V is TRBV20-1 and J is TRBJ2-1, with D possibly being TRBD2 (6 bases). This CDR3 region has 19 residues. Per the germline V gene, CDR1 is DFQATT and CDR2 is SNEGSKA (reference sequence). V dropped 1 base and J dropped 5 bases, with 27 bases sitting between them.

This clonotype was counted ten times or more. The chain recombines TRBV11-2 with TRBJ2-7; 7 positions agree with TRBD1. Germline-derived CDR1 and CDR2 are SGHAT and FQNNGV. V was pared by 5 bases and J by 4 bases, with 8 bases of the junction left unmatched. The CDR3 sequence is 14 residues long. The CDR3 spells CASSLSGTAYEQYF. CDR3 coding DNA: TGTGCCAGCAGCCTCTCCGGGACAGCTTACGAGCAGTACTTC.

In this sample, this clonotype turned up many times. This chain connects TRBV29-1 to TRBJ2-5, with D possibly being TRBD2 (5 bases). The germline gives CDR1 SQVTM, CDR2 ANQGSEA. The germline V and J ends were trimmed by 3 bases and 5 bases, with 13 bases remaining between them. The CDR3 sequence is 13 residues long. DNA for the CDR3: TGCAGCGTTGATAGGATCCGCGGGGAGACCCAGTACTTC. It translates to CSVDRIRGETQYF.

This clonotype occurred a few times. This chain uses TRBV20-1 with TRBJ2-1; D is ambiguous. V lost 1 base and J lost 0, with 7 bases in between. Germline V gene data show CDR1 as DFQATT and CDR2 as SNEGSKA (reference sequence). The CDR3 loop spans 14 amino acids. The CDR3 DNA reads TGCAGTGCTAGAGCCAGAAGCTCCTACAATGAGCAGTTCTTC. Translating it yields CSARARSSYNEQFF.

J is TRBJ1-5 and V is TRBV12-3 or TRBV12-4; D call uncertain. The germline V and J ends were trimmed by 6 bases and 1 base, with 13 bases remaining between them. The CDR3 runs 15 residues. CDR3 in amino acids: CASSPQVPSNQPQHF. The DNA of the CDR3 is TGTGCCAGCAGCCCCCAGGTTCCGAGCAATCAGCCCCAGCATTTT.

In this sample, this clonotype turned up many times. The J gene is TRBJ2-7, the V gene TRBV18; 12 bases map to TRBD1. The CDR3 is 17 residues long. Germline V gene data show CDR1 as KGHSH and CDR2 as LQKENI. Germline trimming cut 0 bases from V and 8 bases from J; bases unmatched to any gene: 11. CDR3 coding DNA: TGTGCCAGCTCACCACCGGTGGGACAGGGGGCGCATAGTAAGCAGTACTTC. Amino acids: CASSPPVGQGAHSKQYF. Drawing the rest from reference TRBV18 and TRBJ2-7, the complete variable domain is NAGVMQNPRHLVRRRGQEARLRCSPMKGHSHVYWYRQLPEEGLKFMVYLQKENIIDESGMPKERFSAEFPKEGPSILRIQQVVRGDSAAYFCASSPPVGQGAHSKQYFGPGTRLTVT.

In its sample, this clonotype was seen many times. The chain's CDR3 is CASSLGGPGQIGNQPQHF. DNA for the CDR3: TGTGCCAGCAGCTTGGGGGGCCCGGGACAGATCGGCAATCAGCCCCAGCATTTT. The chain combines TRBV5-6 with TRBJ1-5, with 7 positions matching TRBD1. The CDR3 sequence is 18 residues long. CDR1 SGHDT and CDR2 YYEEEE come from the germline V gene. The trim removed 0 bases at V and 2 bases at J, leaving 11 bases unmatched.

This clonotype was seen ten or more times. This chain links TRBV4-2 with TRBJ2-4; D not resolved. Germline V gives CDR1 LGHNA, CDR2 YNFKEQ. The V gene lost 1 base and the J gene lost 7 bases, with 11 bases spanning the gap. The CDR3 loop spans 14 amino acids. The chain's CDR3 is CASSQAGPENIQYF. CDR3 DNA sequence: TGTGCCAGCAGCCAAGCTGGACCGGAGAACATTCAGTACTTC.

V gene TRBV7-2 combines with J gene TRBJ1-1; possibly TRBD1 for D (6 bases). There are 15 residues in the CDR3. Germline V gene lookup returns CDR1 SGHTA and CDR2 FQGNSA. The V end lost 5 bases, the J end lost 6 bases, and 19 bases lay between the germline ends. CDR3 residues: CASSQRGGGDAEAFF. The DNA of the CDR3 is TGTGCCAGCAGCCAAAGGGGGGGGGGAGACGCTGAAGCTTTCTTT.

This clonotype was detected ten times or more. The CDR3 reads CASSQDRRGGLFF. In DNA, the CDR3 is TGCGCCAGCAGCCAAGACAGGCGGGGCGGCCTGTTTTTT. The V and J genes are TRBV4-3 and TRBJ1-4, with D possibly being TRBD1 (5 bases). V lost 0 bases to trimming and J lost 14 bases, with 13 bases between them. CDR1 is LGHNA, CDR2 YSLEER, per germline. The CDR3 has 13 residues.

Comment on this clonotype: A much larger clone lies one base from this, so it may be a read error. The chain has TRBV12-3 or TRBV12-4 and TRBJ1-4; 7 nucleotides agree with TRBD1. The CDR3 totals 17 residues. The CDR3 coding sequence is TGTGCCAGCAGTTTAATGGACAGGCGAACGGGTGGTGAAAAACTGATTTTT. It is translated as CASSLMDRRTGGEKLIF.

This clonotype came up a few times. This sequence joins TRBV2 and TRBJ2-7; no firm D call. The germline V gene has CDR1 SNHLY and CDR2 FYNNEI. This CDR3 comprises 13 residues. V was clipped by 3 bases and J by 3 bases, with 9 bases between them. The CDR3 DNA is TGTGCCAGCAGTGAGCGTCGTCTCTACGAGCAGTACTTC. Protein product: CASSERRLYEQYF.

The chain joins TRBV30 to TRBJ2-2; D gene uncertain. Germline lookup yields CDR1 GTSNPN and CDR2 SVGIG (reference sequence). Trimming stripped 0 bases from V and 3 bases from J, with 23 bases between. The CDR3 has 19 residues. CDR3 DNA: TGTGCCTGGAGTGTAGGCCAGGACCCCTGGGTGTGGGACACCGGGGAGCTGTTTTTT. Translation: CAWSVGQDPWVWDTGELFF.

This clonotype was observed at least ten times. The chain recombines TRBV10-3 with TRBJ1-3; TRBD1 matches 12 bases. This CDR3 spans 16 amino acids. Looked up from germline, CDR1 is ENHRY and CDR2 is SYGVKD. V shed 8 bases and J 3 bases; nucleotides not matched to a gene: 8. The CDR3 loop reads CAIQGTGGAGGNTIYF. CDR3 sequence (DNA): TGTGCCATCCAAGGGACAGGGGGCGCGGGTGGAAACACCATATATTTT.

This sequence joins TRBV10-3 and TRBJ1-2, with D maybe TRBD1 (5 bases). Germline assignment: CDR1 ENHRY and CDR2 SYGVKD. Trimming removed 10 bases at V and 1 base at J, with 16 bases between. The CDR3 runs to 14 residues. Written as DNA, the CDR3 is TGTGCCACCTCGGGGCACGAGGGTAACTATGGCTACACCTTC. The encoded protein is CATSGHEGNYGYTF.

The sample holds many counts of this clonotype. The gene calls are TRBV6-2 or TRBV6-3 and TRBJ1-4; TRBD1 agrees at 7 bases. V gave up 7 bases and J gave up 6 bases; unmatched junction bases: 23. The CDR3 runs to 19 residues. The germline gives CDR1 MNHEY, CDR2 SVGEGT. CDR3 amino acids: CASTSRYRTGQDADEKLFF. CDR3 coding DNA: TGTGCCAGCACCTCTCGGTACCGAACCGGACAGGACGCCGATGAAAAACTGTTTTTT.

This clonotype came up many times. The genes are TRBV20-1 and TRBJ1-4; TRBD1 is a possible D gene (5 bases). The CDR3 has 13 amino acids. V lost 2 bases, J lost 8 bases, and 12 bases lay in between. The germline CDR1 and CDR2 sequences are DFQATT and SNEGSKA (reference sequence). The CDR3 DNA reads TGCAGTGCTAGAAGGTCCCAGGGCGAAAAACTGTTTTTT. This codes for CSARRSQGEKLFF.

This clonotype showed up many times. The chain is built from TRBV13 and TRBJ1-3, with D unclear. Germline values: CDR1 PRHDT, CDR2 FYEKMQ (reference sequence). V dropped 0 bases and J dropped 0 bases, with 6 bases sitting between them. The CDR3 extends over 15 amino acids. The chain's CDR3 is CASSLGVGSGNTIYF. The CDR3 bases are TGTGCCAGCAGCTTAGGCGTGGGCTCTGGAAACACCATATATTTT.

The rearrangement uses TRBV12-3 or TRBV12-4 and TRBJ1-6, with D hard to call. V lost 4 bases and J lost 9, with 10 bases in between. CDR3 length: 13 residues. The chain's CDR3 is CASSSVVFSPLHF. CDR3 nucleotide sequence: TGTGCCAGCAGTTCTGTGGTCTTTTCACCCCTCCACTTT.